This is a list of T cell receptor beta chains from one sample in a study of T cells in Graves' hyperthyroidism and ophthalmopathy. TCRdb re-analysed the multiplex PCR reads in MiXCR, keeping a single row per CDR3 protein. The table shows 690,000 or so distinct CDR3 sequences, with about 17% occurring only once. Sequenced: blood. The receptor set was obtained from a woman between 50 and 59 years old with Graves' hyperthyroidism that later progressed to Graves' ophthalmopathy. The CDR3 runs from the conserved cysteine through the conserved F or W. Fields, in order: CDR3 protein, D gene, J gene, clone size, V gene. D genes are given only for firm matches. Rows give clone size only sometimes, using once, few, many, or a class for an expanded clone.

CASSDWGKGGQPQHF,-,TRBJ1-5,many,TRBV6-1
CSAGGPGRETQYF,-,TRBJ2-5,few,TRBV20-1
CASSRRQVIQGDTQYF,-,TRBJ2-3,few,TRBV6-1
CSARLAGGAGNQPQHF,TRBD1,TRBJ1-5,many,TRBV20-1
CASSLVGADRGGYTF,-,TRBJ1-2,many,TRBV11-1
CASSQDFRGLDKNIQYF,-,TRBJ2-4,few,TRBV3-1
CSGSSRQETQYF,-,TRBJ2-5,many,TRBV20-1
CSATGTGVYYEQYF,TRBD1,TRBJ2-7,many,TRBV20-1
CASSQRTRSPEAFF,-,TRBJ1-1,many,TRBV3-1
CASSLGGGYNTEAFF,-,TRBJ1-1,many,TRBV11-2
CASSNLGDTQYF,-,TRBJ2-3,-,TRBV7-9
CAISAVQGGANGYTF,TRBD1,TRBJ1-2,few,TRBV10-3
CSVEEDFNYGYTF,-,TRBJ1-2,-,TRBV29-1
CANRLAGQETQYF,TRBD2,TRBJ2-5,-,TRBV6-1
CSARLAGVTDTQYF,TRBD2,TRBJ2-3,many,TRBV20-1
CASSFAGVRESYGYTF,-,TRBJ1-2,few,TRBV5-5
CALWAGYEQYF,-,TRBJ2-7,-,TRBV30
CASSARDRDTEAFF,TRBD1,TRBJ1-1,many,TRBV6-1
CASSPGRGGLGPQHF,-,TRBJ1-5,many,TRBV18
CASTFALGLDTQYF,-,TRBJ2-3,-,TRBV27